This TCR beta chain is from a study of PD-L1 blockade in urothelial cancer. The wider study: Blood drawn 3 weeks (second dose) and 6 weeks after treatment start was analyzed. Study-level results: By 3 weeks, tumor-associated blood clones had expanded more in durable-benefit patients.

Concerning this clone: Its antigen remains unidentified.

Clones were sequenced by immunoSEQ multiplex PCR, and TCRdb holds only the in-frame ones, with some missing. The sample consists of around 100,000 clones, approximately 85% of them appearing once. The length of the CDR3 is 13 residues. Germline CDR1 is MNHNY and CDR2 is SVGAGI (reference sequence). V lost 2 bases and J lost 4, with 5 bases in between. The clonotype comes from a man in his forties or fifties with urothelial cancer. This sequence joins TRBV6-6 and TRBJ2-2; D ambiguous. The sample in question was PBMCs, obtained around atezolizumab (anti-PD-L1) treatment. This CDR3 is CASSYRGTGELFF. The DNA of the CDR3 is TGTGCCAGCAGTTACCGCGGCACCGGGGAGCTGTTTTTT.